A single sample gave rise to the 3 T cell receptor beta chains below, sequenced in a study of T cell responses to AZD1222 COVID-19 vaccine. Libraries were prepared by immunoSEQ multiplex PCR; TCRdb keeps only in-frame clonotypes and omits some of them. The sample has 150,000 to 200,000 clones; around 90% are singletons. The sequences come from peripheral blood, collected 28 days after the second AZD1222 dose. These receptors were obtained from an adult who received the AZD1222 COVID-19 vaccine.

The V gene is TRBV23-1, the J gene TRBJ1-1; tentatively, D is TRBD1 (5 bases). TRBV23-1 is annotated as an ORF whose role is uncertain. V shed 1 base and J shed 6 bases, with 18 bases lying between them. The CDR3 loop spans 16 amino acids. CDR3 bases: TGCGCCAGCAGTCAATTTAGGCCCCCACAGGACCCTGAAGCTTTCTTT. Its protein product is CASSQFRPPQDPEAFF.

J is TRBJ1-2 and V is TRBV2, with 9 bases aligning to TRBD1. With 7 bases clipped from V and 14 bases from J, the junction kept 11 bases outside the gene matches. This CDR3 has 12 amino acids. Germline V gene sequence: CDR1 SNHLY, CDR2 FYNNEI. The CDR3 DNA reads as TGTGCCAGCACCTGGGACAGGGAGGGTAGGACCTTC. Encoded protein: CASTWDREGRTF.

The chain has TRBV5-1 and TRBJ2-2; D ambiguous. V was trimmed by 0 bases and J by 8 bases, leaving 17 bases between them. CDR1 SGHRS and CDR2 YFSETQ come from the germline V gene. The CDR3 extends over 16 amino acids. The CDR3 here is CASSLATPSFTGELFF. CDR3 bases: TGCGCCAGCAGCTTGGCTACCCCGAGTTTCACAGGGGAGCTGTTTTTT. The variable domain in full, completed from reference TRBV5-1 and TRBJ2-2, reads KAGVTQTPRYLIKTRGQQVTLSCSPISGHRSVSWYQQTPGQGLQFLFEYFSETQRNKGNFPGRFSGRQFSNSRSEMNVSTLELGDSALYLCASSLATPSFTGELFFGEGSRLTVL.